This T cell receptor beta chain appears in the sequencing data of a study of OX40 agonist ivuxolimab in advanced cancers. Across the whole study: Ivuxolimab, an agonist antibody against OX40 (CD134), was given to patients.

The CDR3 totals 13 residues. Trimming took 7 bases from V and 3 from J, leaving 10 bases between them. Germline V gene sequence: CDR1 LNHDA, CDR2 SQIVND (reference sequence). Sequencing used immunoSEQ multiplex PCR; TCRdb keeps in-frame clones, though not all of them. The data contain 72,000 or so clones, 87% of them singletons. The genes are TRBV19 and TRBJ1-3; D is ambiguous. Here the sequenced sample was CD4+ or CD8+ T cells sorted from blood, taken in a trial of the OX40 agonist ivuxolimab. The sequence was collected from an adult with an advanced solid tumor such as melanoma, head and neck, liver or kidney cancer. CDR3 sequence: CASKRGGGNTIYF. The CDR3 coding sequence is TGTGCCAGTAAGCGGGGAGGTGGAAACACCATATATTTT.